The entry below describes one T cell receptor (beta chain). As yet, its antigen is unknown. This entry belongs to a study of Ad26.COV2.S vaccination and SARS-CoV-2 variants. The overall study: In the study, Ad26.COV2.S was injected intramuscularly once, or twice 56 days apart. Study-level findings and limits: Total T cell responses may have been underestimated by the TCR breadth and depth analyses.

The length of the CDR3 is 14 residues. V dropped 5 bases and J dropped 8 bases, with 14 bases sitting between them. The germline V gene has CDR1 SGDLS and CDR2 YYNGEE. Only in-frame clones appear in the TCRdb table, and some are missing; sequencing was by immunoSEQ multiplex PCR. The sample includes approximately 280,000 clones, over 75% of them seen just once. The treatment is: around 19 received Ad26.COV2.S at low or high dose, single or two shots; roughly 5 received placebo; per-sample allocation not given. Material that was analyzed had been drawn on day 63 after the first vaccine or placebo injection. Within Boston, the person who donated was an adult of 18-55 years.

The sequence was collected from a person between 18 and 65 years old who received the Ad26.COV2.S COVID-19 vaccine or a placebo. The J gene is TRBJ1-6, the V gene TRBV9; D is uncertain. The source material was peripheral blood, sampled in a trial of Ad26.COV2.S vaccine versus placebo. This chain's CDR3 is CASRRGEVDSPLHF. CDR3 DNA sequence: TGTGCCAGCAGGCGCGGCGAAGTGGATTCACCCCTCCACTTT.